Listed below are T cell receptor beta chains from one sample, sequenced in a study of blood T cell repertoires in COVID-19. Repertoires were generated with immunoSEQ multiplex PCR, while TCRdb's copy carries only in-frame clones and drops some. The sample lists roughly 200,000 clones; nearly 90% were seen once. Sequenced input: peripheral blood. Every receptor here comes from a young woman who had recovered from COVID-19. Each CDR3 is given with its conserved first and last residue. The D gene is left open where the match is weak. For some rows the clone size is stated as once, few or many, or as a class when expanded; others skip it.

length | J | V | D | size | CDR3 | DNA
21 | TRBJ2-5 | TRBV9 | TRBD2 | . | CASSARYGTSGREDFRETQYF | TGTGCCAGCAGCGCCAGATACGGGACTAGCGGGAGGGAAGACTTTAGGGAGACCCAGTACTTC
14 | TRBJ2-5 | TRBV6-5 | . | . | CASSYPGSQETQYF | TGTGCCAGCAGTTACCCGGGATCTCAAGAGACCCAGTACTTC
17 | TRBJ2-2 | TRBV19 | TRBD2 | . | CASSSPRTSGRAGELFF | TGTGCCAGTAGTAGCCCCAGGACTAGCGGGAGAGCCGGGGAGCTGTTTTTT
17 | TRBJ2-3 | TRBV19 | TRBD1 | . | CASSIPTTGGNTDTQYF | TGTGCCAGTAGTATCCCCACGACAGGGGGCAACACAGATACGCAGTATTTT
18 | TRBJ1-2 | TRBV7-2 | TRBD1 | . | CASSLEMQGASANYGYTF | TGTGCCAGCAGCTTAGAGATGCAGGGGGCCTCAGCTAACTATGGCTACACCTTC
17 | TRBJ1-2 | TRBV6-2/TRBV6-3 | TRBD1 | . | CASSRIGTGGRSYGYTF | TGTGCCAGCAGCCGTATCGGGACAGGGGGTCGGAGCTATGGCTACACCTTC
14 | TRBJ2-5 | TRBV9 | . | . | CASSGGGFEETQYF | TGTGCCAGCAGCGGAGGAGGGTTTGAGGAGACCCAGTACTTC
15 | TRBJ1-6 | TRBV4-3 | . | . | CASNHRDTDNSPLHF | TGCGCCAGCAACCACAGGGATACGGATAATTCACCCCTCCACTTT
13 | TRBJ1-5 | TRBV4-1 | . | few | CASSQLVNQPQHF | TGCGCCAGCAGTCAACTAGTGAATCAGCCCCAGCATTTT
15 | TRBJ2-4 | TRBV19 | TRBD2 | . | CASSVLAGAKNIQYF | TGTGCCAGTAGTGTCCTAGCGGGTGCCAAAAACATTCAGTACTTC
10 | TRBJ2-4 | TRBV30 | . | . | CAWASDIQYF | TGTGCCTGGGCCTCGGACATTCAGTACTTC